The 2 T cell receptor beta chains reported below all come from one sample, sequenced in a study of T cell repertoires in cytomegalovirus infection. TCRdb re-analysed the reads in MiXCR, keeping a single row per CDR3 protein. This sample carries more than 150,000 distinct CDR3 sequences, 28% of them seen once, and the ten largest clones take roughly 32%. Specimen: PBMCs. The receptors stem from a human donor in good health (CMV status not recorded). Some clones in this sample may be carry-over from other donors' samples.

To note about this clonotype: Compared with germline, one end of the junction differs, possibly owing to a read error. The rearrangement joins TRBV7-3 to TRBJ1-1; no firm D call. Germline V lookup: CDR1 SGHTA, CDR2 FQGTGA. The CDR3 is made up of 13 amino acids. The chain's CDR3 is CASSLSQNTGAFF. DNA of the CDR3: TGTGCCAGCAGCTTAAGCCAGAACACTGGAGCTTTCTTT.

This clonotype was observed a handful of times. V is TRBV12-3 or TRBV12-4 and J is TRBJ2-5, with a possible D match to TRBD2 (6 bases). There are 14 residues in the CDR3. V dropped 7 bases and J dropped 1 base, with 13 bases sitting between them. Here the CDR3 reads CASTESGVQETQYF. Here the CDR3 DNA reads TGTGCCAGCACCGAGTCGGGGGTCCAAGAGACCCAGTACTTC.